This T cell receptor (beta chain) was recorded in a study of shared clonotypes between healthy human individuals. Study overall: CD8 memory received one plate per donor, CD8 naive two, CD4 memory three and CD4 naive three. The study's findings and limits: Clonotype sharing among donors was expected to depend on sequencing depth. Between a few donors, naive CD4 clonotypes were shared at a level of about 5%.

CDR1 is MNHNY, CDR2 SVGAGI, per germline (reference sequence). V lost 7 bases, J lost 3 bases, and 16 bases lay in between. CDR3 size: 14 residues. Sequencing was performed with immunoSEQ multiplex PCR; in TCRdb, only in-frame clones are kept and a portion is missing. The sample lists about 2.3 million clones, over 85% occurring once. The study enrolled healthy HIV-negative adults without recent acute infections or vaccinations as donors. Concerning this clone itself: The target antigen is unknown.

The chain uses TRBV6-6 and TRBJ2-7, with D perhaps given as TRBD1 or TRBD2 (7 bases each). This TCR was sampled from a young man in good health. Some clones in this sample may be carry-over from other donors' samples. Sequencing was performed on naive CD4+ T cells from PBMCs. Documented subset: CD45RA+ positively selected. DNA of the CDR3: TGTGCCAGCATGAGGGGGCGGGGGAGCTACGAGCAGTACTTC. Its translation is CASMRGRGSYEQYF.